The 13 T cell receptor beta chains below were found in one sample sequenced in a study of OX40 agonist ivuxolimab in advanced cancers. The data were produced by immunoSEQ multiplex PCR, yet TCRdb's version contains in-frame clones alone and is incomplete. The data contain about 80,000 clones, approximately 89% of them singletons. This specimen was CD4+ or CD8+ T cells sorted from blood, taken in a trial of the OX40 agonist ivuxolimab. Source of these receptors: an adult with an advanced solid tumor such as melanoma, head and neck, liver or kidney cancer.

The rearrangement links TRBV28 to TRBJ1-5; D is unresolved. From germline, CDR1 is MDHEN and CDR2 SYDVKM. Trimming shortened V by 3 bases and J by 6 bases, and 12 bases separated the two germline ends. CDR3 size: 14 residues. CDR3 in amino acids: CASSFLTIGQPQHF. The CDR3 DNA reads as TGTGCCAGCAGTTTCTTGACAATCGGTCAGCCCCAGCATTTT.

The chain couples TRBV19 to TRBJ1-3; D gene ambiguous. The germline V gene has CDR1 LNHDA and CDR2 SQIVND (reference sequence). This CDR3 contains 16 residues. Trimming cost V 3 bases and J 0 bases, with 12 bases left between them. The CDR3, as DNA: TGTGCCAGTAGTATGGCGGCGCGGAACTCTGGAAACACCATATATTTT. This encodes CASSMAARNSGNTIYF.

This CDR3 is CATSSTGTGSTDTQYF. In DNA form, the CDR3 reads TGTGCCACCAGCAGTACCGGGACTGGGTCCACAGATACGCAGTATTTT. The V and J genes are TRBV15 and TRBJ2-3; D is perhaps TRBD2 (6 bases). Germline V lookup: CDR1 LNHNV, CDR2 YYDKDF (reference sequence). CDR3 length equals 16 residues. The V end lost 3 bases, the J end lost 2 bases, and 15 bases lay between the germline ends.

In its sample, this clone was seen once. This chain links TRBV29-1 with TRBJ2-3; D is unresolved. The ends were cut back, 7 bases at V and 5 bases at J, with 13 bases in the middle. The CDR3 is 12 residues long. In germline, CDR1 is SQVTM, CDR2 ANQGSEA. CDR3 DNA sequence: TGCAGCGAAAGTTCCCTAAAAGATACGCAGTATTTT. This encodes CSESSLKDTQYF.

In its sample, this clone was seen once. The chain couples TRBV6-1 to TRBJ2-2; D might be TRBD1 (6 bases). The V and J ends lost 5 bases and 14 bases respectively, with 12 bases between them. In germline, CDR1 is MNHNS, CDR2 SASEGT. The CDR3 totals 11 residues. CDR3 in amino acids: CASSTTGNLFF. DNA of the CDR3: TGTGCCAGCAGTACCACAGGGAACCTGTTTTTT.

Here the CDR3 DNA reads TGTGCCAGCTCACGAGCGGGAGGGCGCCAAGAGACCCAGTACTTC. This sequence encodes CASSRAGGRQETQYF. The chain carries TRBV18 and TRBJ2-5, with 10 bases identical to TRBD2. V shed 4 bases and J 1 base; nucleotides not matched to a gene: 3. The length of the CDR3 is 15 residues. Per the germline V gene, CDR1 is KGHSH and CDR2 is LQKENI.

There are a few counts of this clone. The chain uses TRBV5-4 and TRBJ1-2; D is uncertain. The CDR3 has 12 residues. In germline, CDR1 is SGHNT, CDR2 YYREEE (reference sequence). Trimming pared 2 bases from V and 8 bases from J, leaving 10 bases between. The CDR3, as DNA: TGTGCCAGCAGCTTTTCATCGGGAGGCTACACCTTC. It codes for CASSFSSGGYTF.

The CDR3, as DNA: TGTGCCTGGAGGGCGGGGGGGAGGTTAGATACGCAGTATTTT. Amino acid sequence: CAWRAGGRLDTQYF. This chain joins TRBV30 and TRBJ2-3; 9 bases align to TRBD2. V shed 3 bases and J 5 bases; nucleotides not matched to a gene: 6. This CDR3 is built from 14 residues. Per the germline V gene, CDR1 is GTSNPN and CDR2 is SVGIG (reference sequence).

This clone showed up just a few times. The V gene is TRBV5-1, the J gene TRBJ1-2; 7 bases agree with TRBD1. The V gene's germline CDR1 is SGHRS and CDR2 YFSETQ. The CDR3 has 12 amino acids. With 2 bases clipped from V and 14 bases from J, the junction kept 9 bases outside the gene matches. Here the CDR3 reads CASSFTGDTPTF. The CDR3 DNA reads as TGCGCCAGCAGCTTCACAGGGGACACCCCTACCTTC.

The chain joins TRBV29-1 to TRBJ2-1; 11 nucleotides agree with TRBD2. Germline V lookup: CDR1 SQVTM, CDR2 ANQGSEA. With 4 bases clipped from V and 0 bases from J, the junction kept 8 bases outside the gene matches. The CDR3 has 17 residues. CDR3 region: CSVVLLAGGGSYNEQFF. The DNA for the CDR3 is TGCAGCGTTGTTTTGCTAGCGGGAGGTGGCTCCTACAATGAGCAGTTCTTC.

The chain is built from TRBV7-3 and TRBJ2-3; D gene ambiguous. Germline loops: CDR1 SGHTA, CDR2 FQGTGA. This CDR3 is 15 amino acids long. V lost 4 bases, J lost 0 bases, and 11 bases lay in between. The CDR3 loop reads CASSSRGESTDTQYF. The CDR3 DNA reads TGTGCCAGCAGCTCCCGAGGCGAGAGCACAGATACGCAGTATTTT. Combining the CDR3 with reference TRBV7-3 and TRBJ2-3 gives the whole variable domain GAGVSQTPSNKVTEKGKYVELRCDPISGHTALYWYRQSLGQGPEFLIYFQGTGAADDSGLPNDRFFAVRPEGSVSTLKIQRTERGDSAVYLCASSSRGESTDTQYFGPGTRLTVL.

The chain links TRBV23-1 to TRBJ1-5, with 7 bases that match TRBD1. TRBV23-1 is an ORF, and what it does is uncertain. The CDR3 runs to 15 residues. With 0 bases clipped from V and 6 bases from J, the junction kept 5 bases outside the gene matches. The CDR3 is CASSQSAGGRQPQHF. DNA of the CDR3: TGCGCCAGCAGTCAATCTGCAGGGGGGCGTCAGCCCCAGCATTTT.

J is TRBJ2-1 and V is TRBV19, with TRBD2 identical over 8 bases. The CDR3 contains 16 residues. V trimming: 0 bases; J trimming: 5 bases; junction bases outside the gene matches: 6. Per the germline V gene, CDR1 is LNHDA and CDR2 is SQIVND (reference sequence). CDR3 DNA sequence: TGTGCCAGTAGTATAGACGGGGGGGTAATGAACAATGAGCAGTTCTTC. Protein product: CASSIDGGVMNNEQFF.